Reported below is one TCR beta chain. Its target antigen remains unknown. Base qualities are not at hand, and no much larger clone is one base apart. The sample originates from a study of OX40 agonist ivuxolimab in advanced cancers. Context from the whole study: Ivuxolimab was an agonistic, fully human IgG2 monoclonal antibody directed against OX40 (CD134), a costimulatory receptor. Of the roughly 54 dose-escalation patients, hepatocellular carcinoma was present in about 20, melanoma in about 15, renal cell carcinoma in 9 and head and neck cancer in 9. The paper reports the monotherapy dose-escalation portion (N of about 56 patients) of the phase I ivuxolimab trial. Partial responses were achieved by three dose-escalation patients, of whom one had hepatocellular carcinoma and two had cutaneous melanoma. Prior anti-PD-1, anti-PD-L1 or anti-CTLA-4 therapy was permitted, and checkpoint inhibitors had been received by roughly two fifths of dose-escalation patients. Intravenous ivuxolimab was administered to patients every 2 weeks at six dose levels: 0.01, 0.1, 0.3, 1.5, 3 and 10 mg/kg. The purpose of peripheral TCRbeta sequencing was to test whether ivuxolimab changed TCR sequence diversity and led to clonal T-cell expansion. In the dose-escalation cohort, approximately 83% of patients were male, and the mean age was roughly 60 years with a range of roughly 20 to 80.

The trim is 5 bases for V and 7 bases for J, with a gap of 19 bases between the germline ends. Taken from cysteine to phenylalanine, the CDR3 has 15 residues. Only CDR3 DNA is held: 45 bases, read in frame from base 1. In the germline V gene, CDR1 corresponds to MNHEY and CDR2 to SVGAGI. To sequence the TCRbeta CDR3 region, genomic DNA was isolated from the sorted cells. TCRbeta CDR3 regions were sequenced using the immunoSEQ Assay. Held by TCRdb, this immuneACCESS table contains in-frame sequences only and omits some clones. Under half of the omission traces to an unresolved V gene where checked; the cause of the rest is unknown. This sample lists around 50,000 clones; nearly 85% were detected once. The ten largest clones add up to roughly 3.3% of the sample. Patients with autoimmune disease history or receiving systemic immunosuppression were excluded from the trial. Peripheral blood for TCR sequencing was drawn from every dose cohort at baseline, at cycle 4 day 1 and at cycle 7 day 1. The samples were taken from a phase I, first-in-human, multicenter, open-label dose-escalation trial of ivuxolimab. The trial enrolled adults with locally advanced or metastatic head and neck squamous cell, hepatocellular, melanoma or renal cell carcinoma. Before TCR sequencing, CD4+ T cells and CD8+ T cells were sorted from peripheral blood as separate populations.

General conclusions and limits of the study: Antigen specificity was not determined for the clonally expanded peripheral T cells. Low levels of normalized T-cell clonal expansion were also seen in some patients who did not respond. After ivuxolimab, more expanded clones were found on average in CD8+ T cells than in CD4+ T cells. In the 0.1-3.0 mg/kg groups, partial responders were among the patients with the lowest normalized peripheral clonal expansion, particularly in CD8+ T cells. At doses of 0.1 to 3.0 mg/kg, clonal expansion of both CD4+ and CD8+ T cells in blood was seen between baseline and week 6.

Here the sequenced sample was CD4+ or CD8+ T cells sorted from blood, taken in a trial of the OX40 agonist ivuxolimab. This chain is built from TRBV6-5 and TRBJ2-3; TRBD2 could be the D gene, as 5 bases match. The TCR was taken from an adult with an advanced solid tumor such as melanoma, head and neck, liver or kidney cancer. Read as DNA, the sequence is TGTGCCAGCAGTGTCTTCGGGATCACCCCCAATACGCAGTATTTT. This sequence encodes CASSVFGITPNTQYF.